The entry below gives a single T cell receptor beta chain sequence along with its context. This sample is part of a study of blood T cell repertoires in COVID-19. This CDR3 region has 14 residues. From germline, CDR1 is SGHTA and CDR2 FQGNSA. V gave up 5 bases and J gave up 5 bases; unmatched junction bases: 5. The repertoire was sequenced with immunoSEQ multiplex PCR; TCRdb's copy has only in-frame clones and lacks some. The top ten clones hold around 3.5% of a sample with roughly 260,000 clones, under 90% of them seen once. The origin of this receptor is a woman between 40 and 50 years old who had been exposed to COVID-19. Material: PBMCs or T cells enriched from blood (not recorded which). The chain combines TRBV7-2 with TRBJ2-5; 10 bases line up with TRBD1. The CDR3 bases are TGTGCCAGCAGCGCGGACAGGGGGTGGGAGACCCAGTACTTC. This encodes CASSADRGWETQYF.